The 31 T cell receptor beta chains given below trace back to one sample, sequenced in a study of OX40 agonist ivuxolimab in advanced cancers. The repertoire was sequenced with immunoSEQ multiplex PCR; TCRdb's copy has only in-frame clones and lacks some. The repertoire has over 10,000 clones, around 86% of them found once; the top ten carry around 40%. The sequencing used CD4+ or CD8+ T cells sorted from blood, collected in a trial of the OX40 agonist ivuxolimab. Every receptor here comes from an adult with an advanced solid tumor such as melanoma, head and neck, liver or kidney cancer.

The chain has TRBV6-1 and TRBJ1-2; TRBD1 matches at 12 bases. Germline V gene sequence: CDR1 MNHNS, CDR2 SASEGT. After removal of 6 bases from V and 8 bases from J, the junction contained 7 bases not matched to a gene. The CDR3 extends over 14 amino acids. The chain's CDR3 is CASRAGTGGSGYTF. The CDR3 DNA sequence: TGTGCCAGCAGAGCCGGGACAGGGGGCTCGGGCTACACCTTC.

This clone was detected only a few times. The chain recombines TRBV15 with TRBJ1-5; 9 bases fit TRBD1. The V and J ends lost 0 bases and 6 bases, in that order; junction bases with no gene match: 12. The CDR3 spans 18 residues. CDR1 and CDR2 (germline): LNHNV, YYDKDF (reference sequence). CDR3 sequence reads: CATSRDSNTGTGSQPQHF. CDR3 nucleotides: TGTGCCACCAGCAGAGATTCCAACACCGGGACAGGGAGTCAGCCCCAGCATTTT.

A few counts support this clone. The V call is TRBV2, the J call TRBJ1-1; TRBD1 agrees at 7 bases. The CDR3 has 14 amino acids. Germline CDR1 and CDR2: SNHLY and FYNNEI. V gave up 3 bases and J gave up 4 bases; unmatched junction bases: 5. CDR3 DNA: TGTGCCAGCAGTGAGCGGCAGGGGGGCACTGAAGCTTTCTTT. It yields the protein CASSERQGGTEAFF.

The sample holds a few counts of this clone. The CDR3 DNA sequence: TGTGCCAGCAGCGGGAGGATCGGGAATGAGCAGTTCTTC. Translation: CASSGRIGNEQFF. The chain has TRBV7-8 and TRBJ2-1, with a weak D call TRBD2 (6 bases). Trimming took off 5 bases at V and 7 bases at J, with 12 bases between the two ends. The CDR3 contains 13 residues. The germline V gene encodes CDR1 SGHVS and CDR2 FQNEAQ.

J is TRBJ2-3 and V is TRBV2; D unresolved. Trimming stripped 4 bases from V and 4 bases from J, with 12 bases between. The germline CDR1 and CDR2 sequences are SNHLY and FYNNEI. The CDR3 length is 14 residues. The CDR3 is CASSGAERADTQYF. CDR3 sequence (DNA): TGTGCCAGCAGTGGTGCAGAACGGGCAGATACGCAGTATTTT.

V is TRBV7-9 and J is TRBJ1-3; D perhaps matches TRBD1 (6 bases). The V end was cut by 7 bases, the J end by 0 bases, with 13 bases between. Germline-derived CDR1 and CDR2 are SEHNR and FQNEAQ (reference sequence). CDR3 length: 15 amino acids. This CDR3 is CASTSGDSSGNTIYF. CDR3 coding DNA: TGTGCCAGCACCTCAGGGGATAGCTCTGGAAACACCATATATTTT.

The chain is built from TRBV4-2 and TRBJ2-5; 11 positions match TRBD2. Germline values: CDR1 LGHNA, CDR2 YNFKEQ. V gave up 1 base and J gave up 5 bases; unmatched junction bases: 15. The CDR3 has 19 amino acids. The CDR3 coding sequence is TGTGCCAGCAGCCAAGTCGAGGTTAGCGGGAGGGCCGATCAGGAGACCCAGTACTTC. Amino acid sequence: CASSQVEVSGRADQETQYF.

The rearrangement joins TRBV28 to TRBJ1-6; D is unclear. Germline CDR1 is MDHEN and CDR2 is SYDVKM. There are 19 residues in the CDR3. V dropped 6 bases and J dropped 0 bases, with 21 bases sitting between them. The CDR3 DNA sequence: TGTGCCAGCAGGGGCCTTATGACGGTGACAAGCTCCTATAATTCACCCCTCCACTTT. This sequence encodes CASRGLMTVTSSYNSPLHF.

The chain is built from TRBV12-5 and TRBJ2-1, with D maybe TRBD2 (5 bases). Germline V gene data show CDR1 as LGHNT and CDR2 as FRNRAP. Trimming took off 2 bases at V and 3 bases at J, with 20 bases between the two ends. The CDR3 runs 18 residues. CDR3 sequence (DNA): TGTGCTAGTGGTTTGTTGCAAGATCTTAGCGAGAACTACAATGAGCAGTTCTTC. Its translation is CASGLLQDLSENYNEQFF. Looking up the rest from reference TRBV12-5 and TRBJ2-1 gives the full variable domain: DARVTQTPRHKVTEMGQEVTMRCQPILGHNTVFWYRQTMMQGLELLAYFRNRAPLDDSGMPKDRFSAEMPDATLATLKIQPSEPRDSAVYFCASGLLQDLSENYNEQFFGPGTRLTVL.

The V gene is TRBV7-9, the J gene TRBJ1-1, with D possibly TRBD1 on 5 matching bases. Per the germline V gene, CDR1 is SEHNR and CDR2 is FQNEAQ (reference sequence). The CDR3 totals 14 residues. Trimming took 5 bases from V and 7 from J, leaving 17 bases between them. The CDR3: CASSPPHGGYEAFF. CDR3 DNA: TGTGCCAGCAGCCCACCGCACGGGGGATATGAAGCTTTCTTT.

This chain uses TRBV28 with TRBJ1-5; 8 bases agree with TRBD1. In germline, CDR1 is MDHEN, CDR2 SYDVKM. V lost 3 bases to trimming and J lost 4 bases; unmatched junction nucleotides: 5. CDR3 size: 15 residues. CDR3 sequence: CASSLQGAVNQPQHF. CDR3 nucleotides: TGTGCCAGCAGTTTGCAGGGGGCGGTTAATCAGCCCCAGCATTTT.

The V and J genes are TRBV4-3 and TRBJ2-1; D is unresolved. Germline CDR1 and CDR2: LGHNA and YSLEER. The CDR3 runs to 16 residues. The V gene lost 0 bases and the J gene lost 2 bases, with 11 bases spanning the gap. CDR3 DNA sequence: TGCGCCAGCAGCCAAGATACTGGCGACCCCTACAATGAGCAGTTCTTC. It codes for CASSQDTGDPYNEQFF.

This sequence joins TRBV6-1 and TRBJ1-5; D is unresolved. Trimming pared 1 base from V and 5 bases from J, leaving 15 bases between. This CDR3 region has 16 residues. Germline loops: CDR1 MNHNS, CDR2 SASEGT. CDR3: CASSEDPALAYQPQHF. The CDR3 nucleotides read TGTGCCAGCAGTGAAGACCCGGCTTTAGCATATCAGCCCCAGCATTTT.

The chain links TRBV15 to TRBJ2-7; maybe TRBD2 (6 bases). Germline CDR1 and CDR2: LNHNV and YYDKDF (reference sequence). The V end was cut by 4 bases, the J end by 1 base, with 11 bases between. CDR3 length: 14 amino acids. In nucleotides, the CDR3 is TGTGCCACCAGCACGGGACTGGGATCCTACGAGCAGTACTTC. This encodes CATSTGLGSYEQYF.

The chain employs TRBV2 and TRBJ2-1; 7 bases are shared with TRBD1. After removal of 8 bases from V and 14 bases from J, the junction contained 15 bases not matched to a gene. Germline V lookup: CDR1 SNHLY, CDR2 FYNNEI. The length of the CDR3 is 13 residues. The CDR3 DNA follows: TGTGCCAGCCACCGGTCGACAGGGAACGTAGAGTTCTTC. It is translated as CASHRSTGNVEFF.

The rearrangement joins TRBV28 to TRBJ2-2; D tentatively reads TRBD1 or TRBD2 (5 bases each). The germline gives CDR1 MDHEN, CDR2 SYDVKM. The CDR3 covers 15 residues. With 5 bases removed from V and 3 bases from J, the gap between germline ends came to 13 bases. This CDR3 is CASSNGGRDTGELFF. In nucleotides, the CDR3 is TGTGCCAGCAGTAATGGGGGAAGGGACACCGGGGAGCTGTTTTTT.

This clone was picked up a small number of times. The chain couples TRBV7-9 to TRBJ1-1; D remains unclear. Germline assignment: CDR1 SEHNR and CDR2 FQNEAQ (reference sequence). V gave up 4 bases and J gave up 1 base, with 7 bases separating them. CDR3 size: 13 residues. CDR3 residues: CASSYRENTEAFF. The CDR3 nucleotides are TGTGCCAGCAGCTACCGGGAGAACACTGAAGCTTTCTTT. Together with reference TRBV7-9 and TRBJ1-1, the CDR3 gives the full variable domain: DTGVSQNPRHKITKRGQNVTFRCDPISEHNRLYWYRQTLGQGPEFLTYFQNEAQLEKSRLLSDRFSAERPKGSFSTLEIQRTEQGDSAMYLCASSYRENTEAFFGQGTRLTVV.

This chain connects TRBV4-2 to TRBJ2-5, with 8 bases aligning to TRBD2. The CDR3 totals 14 residues. Germline V lookup: CDR1 LGHNA, CDR2 YNFKEQ. Losses at the gene ends were 4 bases for V and 6 bases for J; bases not matched to a gene: 7. CDR3 bases: TGTGCCAGCAGCCCTGGGACTAGTCGGCAGACCCAGTACTTC. It translates to CASSPGTSRQTQYF.

The V gene is TRBV27, the J gene TRBJ1-5; the D gene is possibly TRBD1 (6 bases). With 6 bases removed from V and 1 base from J, the gap between germline ends came to 10 bases. The CDR3 covers 14 residues. Germline CDR1 MNHEY, CDR2 SMNVEV (reference sequence). This CDR3 is CASRLGASNQPQHF. CDR3 coding DNA: TGTGCCAGCAGACTGGGGGCAAGCAATCAGCCCCAGCATTTT.

The chain employs TRBV19 and TRBJ1-5, with a weak D call TRBD1 (6 bases). Germline CDR1 LNHDA, CDR2 SQIVND (reference sequence). CDR3 size: 14 residues. V was cut by 3 bases and J by 5 bases, with 11 bases left in between. The CDR3 nucleotides read TGTGCCAGTAGTATCACAGGGTGGGATCAGCCCCAGCATTTT. It is translated as CASSITGWDQPQHF. Variable domain in full (rest from reference TRBV19 and TRBJ1-5): DGGITQSPKYLFRKEGQNVTLSCEQNLNHDAMYWYRQDPGQGLRLIYYSQIVNDFQKGDIAEGYSVSREKKESFPLTVTSAQKNPTAFYLCASSITGWDQPQHFGDGTRLSIL.

The chain couples TRBV6-5 to TRBJ2-1, with D perhaps TRBD1 (6 bases). V gave up 6 bases and J gave up 4 bases, with 7 bases separating them. The CDR3 runs 12 residues. The germline V gene has CDR1 MNHEY and CDR2 SVGAGI. The CDR3 DNA is TGTGCCAGCAGGGACAGTTACAATGAGCAGTTCTTC. Amino acid sequence: CASRDSYNEQFF.

J is TRBJ1-1 and V is TRBV5-6; D gene ambiguous. The length of the CDR3 is 12 residues. V was shortened by 4 bases and J by 6 bases, with 10 bases between the two germline ends. Germline V gene sequence: CDR1 SGHDT, CDR2 YYEEEE. CDR3 bases: TGTGCCAGCAGCCACTTTGGAGCTGAAGCTTTCTTT. Protein product: CASSHFGAEAFF.

The chain carries TRBV7-8 and TRBJ2-3, with 9 bases matching TRBD2. Per germline, CDR1 SGHVS and CDR2 FQNEAQ. The ends lost 4 bases at V and 6 bases at J; junction bases unmatched: 8. This CDR3 is 15 amino acids long. The CDR3 protein is CASSSSSGVRDTQYF. DNA of the CDR3: TGTGCCAGCAGCTCTTCTAGCGGGGTCCGGGATACGCAGTATTTT.

The J gene is TRBJ2-2, the V gene TRBV4-2; 10 bases line up with TRBD1. The germline gives CDR1 LGHNA, CDR2 YNFKEQ. The ends lost 4 bases at V and 7 bases at J; junction bases unmatched: 12. This CDR3 is 17 amino acids long. CDR3: CASSPEVGTGVNGELFF. CDR3 DNA: TGTGCCAGCAGCCCAGAAGTCGGGACAGGGGTTAACGGGGAGCTGTTTTTT.

The gene calls are TRBV5-1 and TRBJ2-3; 10 positions agree with TRBD1. Losses at the gene ends were 4 bases for V and 4 bases for J; bases not matched to a gene: 6. The CDR3 is made up of 15 amino acids. Germline CDR1 is SGHRS and CDR2 is YFSETQ. The CDR3, as DNA: TGCGCCAGCAGCCTATCGACAGGGGGCCCAGATACGCAGTATTTT. Protein product: CASSLSTGGPDTQYF.

J is TRBJ2-3 and V is TRBV19, with 9 positions matching TRBD1. After removal of 7 bases from V and 1 base from J, the junction contained 18 bases not matched to a gene. This CDR3 has 19 residues. CDR1 and CDR2 from the germline V gene are LNHDA and SQIVND (reference sequence). For the CDR3, the DNA is TGTGCCAGTACTCCCTACCGGGACAGGGCCTTACAGCGCACAGATACGCAGTATTTT. As protein: CASTPYRDRALQRTDTQYF.

The chain joins TRBV5-1 to TRBJ2-7; TRBD2 agrees at 8 bases. The CDR3 sequence is 15 residues long. CDR1 and CDR2 from the germline V gene are SGHRS and YFSETQ. The ends lost 4 bases at V and 2 bases at J; junction bases unmatched: 8. CDR3: CASSPRGSGTYEQYF. CDR3 DNA sequence: TGCGCCAGCAGCCCCCGAGGTAGCGGGACCTACGAGCAGTACTTC.

This clone was seen a single time. This chain connects TRBV5-6 to TRBJ1-5; D ambiguous. Trimming shortened V by 4 bases and J by 1 base, and 12 bases separated the two germline ends. Looked up from germline, CDR1 is SGHDT and CDR2 is YYEEEE. The CDR3 contains 15 residues. The CDR3, as DNA: TGTGCCAGCAGCGATGGGTGGGCCAGCAATCAGCCCCAGCATTTT. Translating gives CASSDGWASNQPQHF.

The rearrangement links TRBV19 to TRBJ2-3, with D possibly being TRBD1 (6 bases). V was cut by 0 bases and J by 6 bases, with 10 bases left in between. This CDR3 region has 14 residues. In germline, CDR1 is LNHDA, CDR2 SQIVND (reference sequence). The CDR3 region is CASSIDGTMDTQYF. CDR3 coding DNA: TGTGCCAGTAGTATAGATGGGACAATGGATACGCAGTATTTT.

V gene TRBV11-2 combines with J gene TRBJ2-7, with TRBD2 matching 8 bases. The CDR3 spans 17 residues. Germline CDR1 and CDR2: SGHAT and FQNNGV. Trimming at V came to 1 base and at J to 1 base, leaving 9 bases not matched to a gene. The chain's CDR3 is CASSLVSSGGPSYEQYF. CDR3 DNA sequence: TGTGCCAGCAGCTTAGTTTCCTCGGGAGGGCCGTCCTACGAGCAGTACTTC.

The table lists this clone with a few counts. J is TRBJ2-7 and V is TRBV27, with D possibly TRBD2 on 7 matching bases. Germline lookup yields CDR1 MNHEY and CDR2 SMNVEV (reference sequence). V dropped 8 bases and J dropped 3 bases, with 17 bases sitting between them. The CDR3 is 14 residues long. CDR3 sequence (DNA): TGTGCCAGCTGTGTTAGGGGGGGCGTCTACGAGCAGTACTTC. This translates into CASCVRGGVYEQYF.